These 32 T cell receptor beta chains were sequenced from one sample in a study of blood T cell repertoires in COVID-19. Clones were read by immunoSEQ multiplex PCR, and TCRdb kept only the in-frame ones, dropping some. The sample shows 200,000 or so clones, around nine tenths of them seen only once. The sequenced material came from peripheral blood. All receptors derive from a man aged 65 to 85 with active or convalescent COVID-19.

This sequence joins TRBV28 and TRBJ1-3, with 8 nucleotides matching TRBD1. With 5 bases clipped from V and 3 bases from J, the junction kept 6 bases outside the gene matches. The germline V gene has CDR1 MDHEN and CDR2 SYDVKM. The CDR3 is made up of 15 amino acids. The CDR3 DNA reads TGTGCCAGCAGTCCGGACAGGGTTATTGGAAACACCATATATTTT. Amino acid sequence: CASSPDRVIGNTIYF.

This sequence joins TRBV19 and TRBJ2-5, with TRBD1 as a possible D gene (6 bases). Trimming removed 3 bases from V and 3 bases from J, with 8 bases in between. CDR3 length: 13 residues. Germline V gene sequence: CDR1 LNHDA, CDR2 SQIVND (reference sequence). For the CDR3, the DNA is TGTGCCAGTAGTATTTACAGGGAAGAGACCCAGTACTTC. Translation gives CASSIYREETQYF.

This clone was detected once. The chain is built from TRBV6-2 or TRBV6-3 and TRBJ2-5, with 7 bases fitting TRBD2. The CDR3 contains 16 residues. Germline trimming cut 4 bases from V and 6 bases from J; bases unmatched to any gene: 14. The germline V gene has CDR1 MNHEY and CDR2 SVGEGT. CDR3 protein: CASSWGLQLGLKTQYF. CDR3 sequence (DNA): TGTGCCAGCAGTTGGGGACTACAACTCGGTTTAAAGACCCAGTACTTC.

The CDR3 here is CASSALLGGRRRDEQYF. CDR3 nucleotides: TGCGCCAGCAGCGCGCTACTGGGGGGACGAAGAAGAGACGAGCAGTACTTC. The gene calls are TRBV4-1 and TRBJ2-7; D perhaps matches TRBD2 (6 bases). This CDR3 has 17 amino acids. Trimming stripped 5 bases from V and 5 bases from J, with 25 bases between. CDR1 and CDR2 from the germline V gene are MGHRA and YSYEKL.

The chain is built from TRBV5-4 and TRBJ2-5; D might be TRBD1 (5 bases). The V end lost 1 base, the J end lost 4 bases, and 5 bases lay between the germline ends. This CDR3 has 12 residues. Looked up from germline, CDR1 is SGHNT and CDR2 is YYREEE (reference sequence). The CDR3 nucleotides read TGTGCCAGCAGCTTGAGGGGAGAGACCCAGTACTTC. This translates into CASSLRGETQYF. Supplemented by reference TRBV5-4 and TRBJ2-5, the full variable domain reads ETGVTQSPTHLIKTRGQQVTLRCSSQSGHNTVSWYQQALGQGPQFIFQYYREEENGRGNFPPRFSGLQFPNYSSELNVNALELDDSALYLCASSLRGETQYFGPGTRLLVL.

The J gene is TRBJ1-5, the V gene TRBV28; 8 bases align to TRBD1. Germline V gene data show CDR1 as MDHEN and CDR2 as SYDVKM. The CDR3 runs to 14 residues. V dropped 3 bases and J dropped 3; count of bases not matched to a gene: 1. CDR3 protein: CASSLGQVNQPQHF. The DNA for the CDR3 is TGTGCCAGCAGTTTGGGACAGGTCAATCAGCCCCAGCATTTT. Based on the CDR3 plus reference TRBV28 and TRBJ1-5, the full variable domain is DVKVTQSSRYLVKRTGEKVFLECVQDMDHENMFWYRQDPGLGLRLIYFSYDVKMKEKGDIPEGYSVSREKKERFSLILESASTNQTSMYLCASSLGQVNQPQHFGDGTRLSIL.

The rearrangement uses TRBV19 and TRBJ1-5, with a tentative D call TRBD1 (6 bases). Germline values: CDR1 LNHDA, CDR2 SQIVND (reference sequence). V lost 4 bases, J lost 4 bases, and 17 bases lay in between. CDR3 length equals 16 residues. CDR3 nucleotide sequence: TGTGCCAGTAGTAAAACCAGGACAGCTAATAATCAGCCCCAGCATTTT. Its translation is CASSKTRTANNQPQHF.

The chain carries TRBV30 and TRBJ2-1; 7 positions match TRBD2. CDR1 is GTSNPN and CDR2 is SVGIG in the germline V gene (reference sequence). There are 14 residues in the CDR3. Unmatched junction bases numbered 8, after V lost 0 bases and J lost 9 bases. The CDR3 coding sequence is TGTGCCTGGAGTGTGGGCGGGAGTTTGGGTGAGCAGTTCTTC. Protein: CAWSVGGSLGEQFF.

The chain recombines TRBV20-1 with TRBJ2-5; TRBD2 matches at 12 bases. Germline CDR1 DFQATT, CDR2 SNEGSKA (reference sequence). The CDR3 totals 15 residues. Trimming cost V 3 bases and J 4 bases; bases outside gene matches: 6. The CDR3 coding sequence is TGCAGTGCTAGTTCTAGCGGGGGGGCGGGAGAGACCCAGTACTTC. Translation: CSASSSGGAGETQYF.

This clone appeared a single time. The chain carries TRBV27 and TRBJ1-5; a possible D gene is TRBD1 (5 bases). The length of the CDR3 is 15 residues. Deletions cut 8 bases from V and 4 bases from J, with 18 bases between. The germline V gene has CDR1 MNHEY and CDR2 SMNVEV (reference sequence). The CDR3 sequence: CASRLSGGINQPQHF. The CDR3 coding sequence is TGTGCCAGCCGGTTAAGTGGGGGGATAAATCAGCCCCAGCATTTT.

The rearrangement uses TRBV18 and TRBJ2-5, with 7 bases aligning to TRBD1. The CDR3 contains 14 residues. V shed 4 bases, J shed 1 base, and the junction held 3 bases outside the gene matches. Per the germline V gene, CDR1 is KGHSH and CDR2 is LQKENI. The CDR3 spells CASSQGQPQETQYF. The CDR3 DNA follows: TGTGCCAGCTCACAGGGACAGCCCCAAGAGACCCAGTACTTC.

This chain connects TRBV28 to TRBJ1-5; D unclear. The germline V gene encodes CDR1 MDHEN and CDR2 SYDVKM. CDR3 length equals 18 residues. V was trimmed by 3 bases and J by 0 bases, leaving 18 bases between them. The CDR3 region has the DNA TGTGCCAGCAGTTTTAATCGCGGAAACACTTATAGCAATCAGCCCCAGCATTTT. Translating gives CASSFNRGNTYSNQPQHF. Full variable domain (missing parts from reference TRBV28 and TRBJ1-5): DVKVTQSSRYLVKRTGEKVFLECVQDMDHENMFWYRQDPGLGLRLIYFSYDVKMKEKGDIPEGYSVSREKKERFSLILESASTNQTSMYLCASSFNRGNTYSNQPQHFGDGTRLSIL.

The chain is built from TRBV11-3 and TRBJ2-1; 11 bases match TRBD2. V gave up 0 bases and J gave up 4 bases; unmatched junction bases: 2. This CDR3 contains 16 residues. Per the germline V gene, CDR1 is SGHNT and CDR2 is YENEEA. The CDR3 coding sequence is TGTGCCAGCAGCTTAGAAACTAGCGGGGGTTACAATGAGCAGTTCTTC. This codes for CASSLETSGGYNEQFF.

This chain links TRBV5-1 with TRBJ2-1, with 15 bases that match TRBD2. The CDR3 sequence is 20 residues long. Germline assignment: CDR1 SGHRS and CDR2 YFSETQ. With 4 bases clipped from V and 1 base from J, the junction kept 12 bases outside the gene matches. The CDR3 DNA reads TGCGCCAGCAGCCCTGGTCTCGGGACTAGCGGGAGGTGGTCCTACAATGAGCAGTTCTTC. This sequence encodes CASSPGLGTSGRWSYNEQFF. Complete variable domain (other parts from reference TRBV5-1 and TRBJ2-1): KAGVTQTPRYLIKTRGQQVTLSCSPISGHRSVSWYQQTPGQGLQFLFEYFSETQRNKGNFPGRFSGRQFSNSRSEMNVSTLELGDSALYLCASSPGLGTSGRWSYNEQFFGPGTRLTVL.

The sample holds one count of this clone. CDR3 in amino acids: CASSLTGGIYEQYF. The CDR3 coding sequence is TGTGCCAGCAGTTTAACAGGGGGCATTTACGAGCAGTACTTC. The rearrangement links TRBV28 to TRBJ2-7; 9 bases are a match to TRBD1. V dropped 2 bases and J dropped 4; count of bases not matched to a gene: 3. Germline CDR1 is MDHEN and CDR2 is SYDVKM. This CDR3 region has 14 residues.

The CDR3 DNA sequence: TGTGCCAGCAGCCTCGAGACAGGCCCTATTTTCCATCAGCGCAATGAGCAGTTCTTC. Its translation is CASSLETGPIFHQRNEQFF. The rearrangement uses TRBV14 and TRBJ2-1, with D possibly being TRBD1 (6 bases). Germline V lookup: CDR1 SGHDN, CDR2 FVKESK. The V gene lost 4 bases and the J gene lost 6 bases, with 28 bases spanning the gap. This CDR3 has 19 amino acids.

The CDR3 DNA reads as TGCGCCAGCAGCCAAGAAGGGCCGGGACAGGGGGGTTCACCCCTCCACTTT. This gives the protein CASSQEGPGQGGSPLHF. The chain uses TRBV4-1 and TRBJ1-6; TRBD1 agrees at 11 bases. This CDR3 has 17 residues. The ends lost 0 bases at V and 9 bases at J; junction bases unmatched: 7. Germline-derived CDR1 and CDR2 are MGHRA and YSYEKL.

The V and J genes are TRBV6-2 or TRBV6-3 and TRBJ1-2; possibly TRBD1 for D (6 bases). CDR1 and CDR2 from the germline V gene are MNHEY and SVGEGT. The CDR3 covers 15 residues. V was shortened by 2 bases and J by 1 base, with 11 bases between the two germline ends. In DNA, the CDR3 is TGTGCCAGCAGTTACAATGGACAGCTTAACTATGGCTACACCTTC. It specifies CASSYNGQLNYGYTF.

This chain uses TRBV24-1 with TRBJ1-5; maybe TRBD1 (6 bases). The V end was cut by 9 bases, the J end by 0 bases, with 11 bases between. Germline CDR1 and CDR2: KGHDR and SFDVKD. The CDR3 contains 14 residues. This CDR3 reads CATSGAYSNQPQHF. The CDR3 region has the DNA TGTGCCACCTCAGGGGCATATAGCAATCAGCCCCAGCATTTT.

The V call is TRBV4-1, the J call TRBJ2-7, with 8 positions matching TRBD2. CDR1 is MGHRA and CDR2 is YSYEKL in the germline V gene. The J segment lost 3 bases and the V segment lost 0 bases, leaving 13 bases of the junction unmatched. The CDR3 totals 18 residues. The CDR3 reads CASSQDSEVSGTHYEQYF. Here the CDR3 DNA reads TGCGCCAGCAGCCAAGATTCAGAGGTTAGCGGGACCCACTACGAGCAGTACTTC.

The V and J genes are TRBV7-9 and TRBJ2-3; tentative D call: TRBD2 (7 bases). The V end lost 6 bases, the J end lost 5 bases, and 18 bases lay between the germline ends. The CDR3 length is 15 residues. The V gene's germline CDR1 is SEHNR and CDR2 FQNEAQ (reference sequence). The CDR3 DNA reads TGTGCCAGCAGAGGGGGAGGGGACCCCATAGATACGCAGTATTTT. Protein sequence: CASRGGGDPIDTQYF.

This clone has more than one count but fewer than ten. The chain uses TRBV24-1 and TRBJ1-2, with 7 nucleotides matching TRBD1. This CDR3 contains 15 residues. J gave up 3 bases and V 3 bases, and 6 bases lay outside the gene matches. Germline CDR1 reads KGHDR; CDR2 reads SFDVKD. CDR3 protein: CATSDRRDSHYGYTF. CDR3 DNA: TGTGCCACCAGTGATCGCCGGGACAGCCACTATGGCTACACCTTC.

The chain recombines TRBV11-2 with TRBJ2-7; D is ambiguous. Germline lookup yields CDR1 SGHAT and CDR2 FQNNGV. Trimming took 2 bases from V and 3 from J, leaving 11 bases between them. The CDR3 totals 14 residues. CDR3 bases: TGTGCCAGCAGCTTACCCCTAGGAGTCTACGAGCAGTACTTC. Amino acids: CASSLPLGVYEQYF.

This chain links TRBV28 with TRBJ1-4; no definite D call. This CDR3 has 15 amino acids. The germline gives CDR1 MDHEN, CDR2 SYDVKM. V lost 5 bases and J 0 bases, leaving 10 bases between the germline ends. The chain's CDR3 is CASSVAVATNEKLFF. The CDR3 nucleotides read TGTGCCAGCAGTGTAGCAGTTGCAACTAATGAAAAACTGTTTTTT.

In this sample, this clone turned up once. CDR3 loop: CASSPDRGEAFF. In nucleotides, the CDR3 is TGTGCCAGCAGCCCTGACAGGGGAGAAGCTTTCTTT. V usage is TRBV7-8 and J usage is TRBJ1-1, with 8 bases matching TRBD1. CDR3 length: 12 amino acids. Trimming removed 5 bases from V and 8 bases from J; junction bases left unmatched: 4. CDR1 and CDR2 from the germline V gene are SGHVS and FQNEAQ.

This clone was seen only a few times. The V gene is TRBV25-1, the J gene TRBJ1-6, with D possibly matching TRBD1 (5 bases). V was clipped by 2 bases and J by 6 bases, with 14 bases between them. The CDR3 spans 16 residues. Germline loops: CDR1 MGHDK, CDR2 SYGVNS. The CDR3 DNA reads TGTGCCAGCAGTGAACATGGTGGGGCGGCTAATTCACCCCTCCACTTT. Its translation is CASSEHGGAANSPLHF.

This sequence joins TRBV10-3 and TRBJ2-7; 8 bases map to TRBD1. This CDR3 region has 15 residues. V lost 4 bases and J lost 3; bases outside the gene matches: 8. The V gene's germline CDR1 is ENHRY and CDR2 SYGVKD. CDR3 protein: CAISGGDRRNYEQYF. The CDR3 DNA follows: TGTGCCATCAGTGGAGGGGACAGGAGAAACTACGAGCAGTACTTC.

The chain carries TRBV7-9 and TRBJ1-2; tentatively, D is TRBD1 (6 bases). The germline V and J ends were trimmed by 1 base and 8 bases, with 17 bases remaining between them. This CDR3 spans 15 amino acids. The germline CDR1 and CDR2 sequences are SEHNR and FQNEAQ (reference sequence). The CDR3 region has the DNA TGTGCCAGCAGCTTAGAGGTGACAGGCCCGAAGGGCTACACCTTC. Translated, it gives CASSLEVTGPKGYTF.

The V call is TRBV9, the J call TRBJ2-3; D perhaps matches TRBD2 (6 bases). Trimming took off 1 base at V and 4 bases at J, with 13 bases between the two ends. The length of the CDR3 is 15 residues. Per the germline V gene, CDR1 is SGDLS and CDR2 is YYNGEE. The CDR3 nucleotides are TGTGCCAGCAGCGTAAGGGCGGGATCATCAGATACGCAGTATTTT. This gives the protein CASSVRAGSSDTQYF.

The chain employs TRBV28 and TRBJ1-1; 7 bases agree with TRBD1. Germline assignment: CDR1 MDHEN and CDR2 SYDVKM. CDR3 length: 18 residues. V lost 1 base to trimming and J lost 5 bases; unmatched junction nucleotides: 16. The CDR3 DNA sequence: TGTGCCAGCAGTTTATTCACAGGGGAAGGGGGCGGTGGGACTGAAGCTTTCTTT. It yields the protein CASSLFTGEGGGGTEAFF.

The chain is built from TRBV5-6 and TRBJ1-1; tentative D call: TRBD1 (6 bases). The CDR3 is 15 residues long. Germline V lookup: CDR1 SGHDT, CDR2 YYEEEE. The V end was cut by 2 bases, the J end by 2 bases, with 13 bases between. CDR3 sequence: CASSFLPRGNTEAFF. As DNA, the CDR3 is TGTGCCAGCAGCTTTTTACCCAGGGGCAACACTGAAGCTTTCTTT.

The rearrangement links TRBV10-1 to TRBJ1-3, with a weak D call TRBD1 (6 bases). Germline CDR1 WNHNN, CDR2 SYGVQD (reference sequence). The V gene lost 0 bases and the J gene lost 0 bases, with 15 bases spanning the gap. The CDR3 is 18 residues long. The CDR3 nucleotides are TGCGCCAGCAGTGAGTCTGGGGGCTTGGGGAGCTCTGGAAACACCATATATTTT. Protein: CASSESGGLGSSGNTIYF.